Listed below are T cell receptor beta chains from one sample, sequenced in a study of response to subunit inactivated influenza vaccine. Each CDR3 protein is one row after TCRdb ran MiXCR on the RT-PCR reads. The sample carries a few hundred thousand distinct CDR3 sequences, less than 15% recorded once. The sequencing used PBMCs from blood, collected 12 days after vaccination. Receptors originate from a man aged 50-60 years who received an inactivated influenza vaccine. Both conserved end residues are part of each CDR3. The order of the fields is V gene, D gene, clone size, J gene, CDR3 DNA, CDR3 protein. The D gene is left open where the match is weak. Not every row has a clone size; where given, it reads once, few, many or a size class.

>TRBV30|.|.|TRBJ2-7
TGTGCCTGGAGTTTAAAGCGGACATTCTCCTACGAGCAGTACTTC
CAWSLKRTFSYEQYF
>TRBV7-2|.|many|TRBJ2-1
TGTGCCAGCAGCTTAGTAGCGGCAGGGAAATCCTACAATGAGCAGTTCTTC
CASSLVAAGKSYNEQFF
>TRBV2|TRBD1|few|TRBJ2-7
TGTGCCAGCAGTGAAGAGGGGGGACAGGGCTACGAGCAGTACTTC
CASSEEGGQGYEQYF
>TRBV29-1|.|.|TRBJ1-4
TGCAGCGCTTCTGACAGAAGCAAGAATGAAAAACTGTTTTTT
CSASDRSKNEKLFF
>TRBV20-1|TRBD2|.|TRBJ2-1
TGCAGTGCTAGAATAGGGACTAGCGGGAATGAGCAGTTCTTC
CSARIGTSGNEQFF
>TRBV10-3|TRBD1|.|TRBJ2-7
TGTGCCAACAGACAGGGGGTAGGGCAGTACTTC
CANRQGVGQYF
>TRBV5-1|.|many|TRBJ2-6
TGCGCCAGCAGCACACAGGGAGCTGGGGCCAACGTCCTGACTTTC
CASSTQGAGANVLTF
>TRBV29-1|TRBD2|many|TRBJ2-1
TGCAGCGTCCCGGGACTAGGGTCCGGGGGAGAGCAGTTCTTC
CSVPGLGSGGEQFF
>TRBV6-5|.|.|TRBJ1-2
TGTGCCAGCAGTTCCCGGACTACAAAGGGATATGGCTACACCTTC
CASSSRTTKGYGYTF
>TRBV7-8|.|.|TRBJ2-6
TGTGCCAGCAGCTTCCGGGTATCTGGGGCCAACGTCCTGACTTTC
CASSFRVSGANVLTF
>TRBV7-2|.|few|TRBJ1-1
TGTGCCAGCACCGATTGGGGCGGATACACTGAAGCTTTCTTT
CASTDWGGYTEAFF
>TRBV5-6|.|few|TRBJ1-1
TGTGCCAGCACCTTTCTGACAGGGAACACTGAAGCTTTCTTT
CASTFLTGNTEAFF
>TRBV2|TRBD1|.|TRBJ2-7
TGTGCCAGCAGTGAGTGGGGGACAGACTACGAGCAGTACTTC
CASSEWGTDYEQYF
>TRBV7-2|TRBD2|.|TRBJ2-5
TGTGCCAGCAGCTCAGAGGCTAGCGGGAGTTGGGAGACCCAGTACTTC
CASSSEASGSWETQYF
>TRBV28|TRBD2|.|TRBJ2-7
TGTGCCAGCAGTTTCCCTGTCTTGGGACTAGCGGGAGTGGGTACCTCCTACGAGCAGTACTTC
CASSFPVLGLAGVGTSYEQYF
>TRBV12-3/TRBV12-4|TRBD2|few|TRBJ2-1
TGTGCCAGCAGCACTAGCGGGTATTACAATGAGCAGTTCTTC
CASSTSGYYNEQFF
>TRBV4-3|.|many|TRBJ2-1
TGCGCCAGCAGCCAAGGGGCAGGGTTTTTTCAGGATGAGCAGTTCTTC
CASSQGAGFFQDEQFF
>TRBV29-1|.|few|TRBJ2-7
TGCAGCGTTGGGGATGGGTGGGAGCAGTACTTC
CSVGDGWEQYF
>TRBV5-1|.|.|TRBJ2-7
TGCGCCAGCAGCTTGTCCCCAGCTCCCTACGAGCAGTACTTC
CASSLSPAPYEQYF